The 27 T cell receptor beta chains presented below share a single source sample, sequenced in a study of blood T cell repertoires in COVID-19 (dated by TCRdb to about 2020). The library came from the immunoSEQ multiplex PCR assay. The immuneACCESS repertoire file appears here via TCRdb, limited to in-frame rearrangements. These files lack a portion of the clones; in checked studies, under half of the deficit traces to unresolved V genes, and the cause of the others is not known. This sample comprises 12,000 or so clones, 82% of them detected only once. 20% to 25% of the sample is in the top ten clones. Sequencing was performed on peripheral blood. The receptors were sampled from a human donor in a cohort sampled during active COVID-19.

V usage is TRBV5-6 and J usage is TRBJ2-3; D uncertain. CDR3 length: 16 amino acids. Germline loops: CDR1 SGHDT, CDR2 YYEEEE. Trimming left V 3 bases short and J 0 bases short, with 14 bases between. The CDR3 sequence is CASSSFTRPSTDTQYF. CDR3 sequence (DNA): TGTGCCAGCAGCTCTTTTACTCGTCCTAGCACAGATACGCAGTATTTT.

In this sample, this clone turned up a few times. This rearrangement joins TRBV13 to TRBJ1-6, with D perhaps matching TRBD1 (5 bases). The germline V gene has CDR1 PRHDT and CDR2 FYEKMQ (reference sequence). V gave up 7 bases and J gave up 6 bases, with 16 bases separating them. CDR3 length: 15 amino acids. The CDR3 DNA reads TGTGCCAGCACATCGCGGGGGGGAGCTAATTCACCCCTCCACTTT. This translates into CASTSRGGANSPLHF.

This chain uses TRBV5-4 with TRBJ2-5; D not certain. CDR1 SGHNT and CDR2 YYREEE come from the germline V gene (reference sequence). Trimming shortened V by 3 bases and J by 2 bases, and 2 bases separated the two germline ends. The CDR3 extends over 11 amino acids. CDR3 in amino acids: CASSSQETQYF. CDR3 DNA: TGTGCCAGCAGCTCACAAGAGACCCAGTACTTC.

In its sample, this clone is large. A read error may account for a junction end that differs from germline. The gene calls are TRBV7-7 and TRBJ2-5; 9 nucleotides match TRBD1. The CDR3 spans 15 residues. Germline CDR1 reads SSHAT; CDR2 reads FNYEAQ (reference sequence). CDR3 sequence reads: CASSFTGGAGETQYF. The DNA of the CDR3 is TGTGCTAGCAGCTTCACAGGGGGCGCGGGTGAGACCCAGTACTTC.

The chain recombines TRBV2 with TRBJ2-5, with D possibly being TRBD2 (6 bases). Germline CDR1 and CDR2: SNHLY and FYNNEI. This CDR3 has 15 amino acids. V was pared by 4 bases and J by 6 bases, with 18 bases between. CDR3 in amino acids: CASSASSGVGKTQYF. Written as DNA, the CDR3 is TGTGCCAGCAGTGCCTCCTCGGGAGTGGGTAAGACCCAGTACTTC.

The chain uses TRBV15 and TRBJ1-2; the D is unclear. The CDR3 extends over 13 amino acids. In germline, CDR1 is LNHNV, CDR2 YYDKDF (reference sequence). Between the trimmed V and J ends, which lost 0 bases and 4 bases, there was a span of 6 bases. Written as DNA, the CDR3 is TGTGCCACCAGCAGAGATCTCAGCTATGGCTACACCTTC. Encoded protein: CATSRDLSYGYTF. The complete variable domain, with remaining parts taken from reference TRBV15 and TRBJ1-2, reads DAMVIQNPRYQVTQFGKPVTLSCSQTLNHNVMYWYQQKSSQAPKLLFHYYDKDFNNEADTPDNFQSRRPNTSFCFLDIRSPGLGDTAMYLCATSRDLSYGYTFGSGTRLTVV.

This sequence joins TRBV6-2 or TRBV6-3 and TRBJ2-5; the D gene is possibly TRBD1 (7 bases). The length of the CDR3 is 17 residues. Deletions cut 3 bases from V and 5 bases from J, with 22 bases between. CDR1 and CDR2 from the germline V gene are MNHEY and SVGEGT. The CDR3 nucleotides read TGTGCCAGCAGTTATGCTCAATGGAGGGGGCGCCGGGAGACCCAGTACTTC. It specifies CASSYAQWRGRRETQYF.

The CDR3 DNA reads TGTGCCAGCAGCTTAGCGTTCACTAGCGGGGAGACCCAGTACTTC. This encodes CASSLAFTSGETQYF. V and J are TRBV7-6 and TRBJ2-5; TRBD2 matches 9 bases. The V segment lost 0 bases and the J segment 5 bases; nucleotides outside the gene matches: 4. Germline V lookup: CDR1 SGHVS, CDR2 FNYEAQ. The CDR3 runs to 15 residues.

The chain carries TRBV27 and TRBJ2-6; 10 nucleotides match TRBD1. From germline, CDR1 is MNHEY and CDR2 SMNVEV (reference sequence). Trimming cost V 6 bases and J 0 bases; bases outside gene matches: 14. This CDR3 has 20 amino acids. The CDR3 protein is CASSPRTGTGALSGANVLTF. CDR3 coding DNA: TGTGCCAGCAGCCCTAGGACCGGGACAGGGGCCCTCTCTGGGGCCAACGTCCTGACTTTC.

The V call is TRBV19, the J call TRBJ2-1, with TRBD1 identical over 10 bases. The CDR3 extends over 15 amino acids. Germline V gives CDR1 LNHDA, CDR2 SQIVND (reference sequence). The J segment lost 8 bases and the V segment lost 6 bases, leaving 10 bases of the junction unmatched. CDR3 coding DNA: TGTGCCAGTAGCCGCGGAGGGACAGGGGAACATGAGCAGTTCTTC. Its translation: CASSRGGTGEHEQFF.

V gene TRBV11-3 combines with J gene TRBJ2-1; D is unresolved. Per germline, CDR1 SGHNT and CDR2 YENEEA. This CDR3 is built from 13 residues. V lost 6 bases and J lost 1, with 7 bases in between. Here the CDR3 reads CASSIGSYNEQFF. As DNA, the CDR3 is TGTGCCAGCAGTATCGGGTCCTACAATGAGCAGTTCTTC. The full variable domain, with the rest looked up from reference TRBV11-3 and TRBJ2-1, is EAGVVQSPRYKIIEKKQPVAFWCNPISGHNTLYWYLQNLGQGPELLIRYENEEAVDDSQLPKDRFSAERLKGVDSTLKIQPAELGDSAVYLCASSIGSYNEQFFGPGTRLTVL.

The chain uses TRBV7-9 and TRBJ2-2, with D unresolved. Trimming pared 7 bases from V and 1 base from J, leaving 10 bases between. The CDR3 loop spans 14 amino acids. The germline gives CDR1 SEHNR, CDR2 FQNEAQ (reference sequence). DNA for the CDR3: TGTGCCAGCACCAGGCAGGTGAACACCGGGGAGCTGTTTTTT. Its protein product is CASTRQVNTGELFF.

For this clone: Other DNA sequences from this sample encode an identical CDR3 as well. The rearrangement uses TRBV7-9 and TRBJ2-5; 12 bases agree with TRBD2. This CDR3 has 15 amino acids. Germline CDR1 reads SEHNR; CDR2 reads FQNEAQ (reference sequence). The V segment lost 3 bases and the J segment 5 bases; nucleotides outside the gene matches: 4. As DNA, the CDR3 is TGTGCCAGCAGCTTGGGGCTAGCGGGGGGGGAGACCCAGTACTTC. Protein product: CASSLGLAGGETQYF. Complete variable domain (other parts from reference TRBV7-9 and TRBJ2-5): DTGVSQNPRHKITKRGQNVTFRCDPISEHNRLYWYRQTLGQGPEFLTYFQNEAQLEKSRLLSDRFSAERPKGSFSTLEIQRTEQGDSAMYLCASSLGLAGGETQYFGPGTRLLVL.

In its sample, this clone was seen a few times. The gene calls are TRBV6-6 and TRBJ2-2; D unclear. Trimming cost V 7 bases and J 0 bases, with 12 bases left between them. Germline values: CDR1 MNHNY, CDR2 SVGAGI (reference sequence). CDR3 length: 15 residues. The CDR3 nucleotides read TGTGCCAGCAAGAGGTCGGAGACGAACACCGGGGAGCTGTTTTTT. Encoded protein: CASKRSETNTGELFF.

This chain connects TRBV4-1 to TRBJ2-2; possibly TRBD2 for D (6 bases). V was clipped by 6 bases and J by 3 bases, with 14 bases between them. CDR1 MGHRA and CDR2 YSYEKL come from the germline V gene. CDR3 length: 15 amino acids. The CDR3 here is CASRSGVSDTGELFF. Written as DNA, the CDR3 is TGCGCCAGCAGGTCGGGAGTTTCTGACACCGGGGAGCTGTTTTTT.

The chain has TRBV6-5 and TRBJ1-4; D possibly corresponds to TRBD1 (5 bases). The CDR3 has 14 amino acids. The germline V and J ends were trimmed by 2 bases and 8 bases, with 12 bases remaining between them. Germline V gives CDR1 MNHEY, CDR2 SVGAGI. The CDR3 is CASSYQAGREKLFF. The DNA for the CDR3 is TGTGCCAGCAGTTACCAGGCAGGGCGGGAAAAACTGTTTTTT.

This clone was seen only a few times. The chain carries TRBV4-3 and TRBJ1-6; D ambiguous. The V end lost 0 bases, the J end lost 10 bases, and 10 bases lay between the germline ends. Germline loops: CDR1 LGHNA, CDR2 YSLEER. This CDR3 has 14 amino acids. The CDR3 DNA sequence: TGCGCCAGCAGCCAAGACGAGTTCTCCTCACCCCTCCACTTT. It is translated as CASSQDEFSSPLHF.

The V and J genes are TRBV7-9 and TRBJ2-2; possibly TRBD1 for D (5 bases). Trimming stripped 5 bases from V and 5 bases from J, with 21 bases between. The V gene's germline CDR1 is SEHNR and CDR2 FQNEAQ (reference sequence). There are 17 residues in the CDR3. CDR3 amino acids: CASSPPPWQGGTGELFF. DNA of the CDR3: TGTGCCAGCAGCCCACCTCCCTGGCAGGGTGGAACCGGGGAGCTGTTTTTT.

The chain employs TRBV7-2 and TRBJ2-7; 7 bases match TRBD1. This CDR3 is built from 14 residues. J was trimmed by 2 bases and V by 6 bases; bases with no gene match: 7. Looked up from germline, CDR1 is SGHTA and CDR2 is FQGNSA. DNA for the CDR3: TGTGCCAGCAGGTCGGGACAGCCCACCTACGAGCAGTACTTC. It is translated as CASRSGQPTYEQYF.

The V gene is TRBV9, the J gene TRBJ2-3, with D tentatively TRBD1 (5 bases). Germline V lookup: CDR1 SGDLS, CDR2 YYNGEE. V lost 2 bases and J lost 6, with 10 bases in between. The length of the CDR3 is 13 residues. The CDR3 coding sequence is TGTGCCAGCAGCGTTTCAGGGATGGATACGCAGTATTTT. This codes for CASSVSGMDTQYF.

The chain links TRBV7-2 to TRBJ1-2; TRBD1 is a possible D gene (5 bases). Trimming took off 5 bases at V and 4 bases at J, with 14 bases between the two ends. Germline lookup yields CDR1 SGHTA and CDR2 FQGNSA. This CDR3 has 14 residues. The CDR3 coding sequence is TGTGCCAGCAGCCCGGGGGGTTACGGCTATGGCTACACCTTC. It yields the protein CASSPGGYGYGYTF.

In its sample, this clone was seen a few times. The chain couples TRBV7-9 to TRBJ1-3, with D perhaps TRBD1 (6 bases). The CDR3 sequence is 18 residues long. Germline lookup yields CDR1 SEHNR and CDR2 FQNEAQ (reference sequence). V lost 3 bases to trimming and J lost 4 bases, with 22 bases between them. This CDR3 is CASSLRSFFRGRGNTIYF. In nucleotides, the CDR3 is TGTGCCAGCAGCTTGCGGAGTTTCTTCAGGGGAAGAGGAAACACCATATATTTT.

The rearrangement joins TRBV4-1 to TRBJ1-2, with 8 bases aligning to TRBD1. The CDR3 contains 15 residues. CDR1 and CDR2 from the germline V gene are MGHRA and YSYEKL. Trimming removed 6 bases from V and 4 bases from J; junction bases left unmatched: 10. The CDR3 loop is CASSSGGRPLYGYTF. The CDR3 DNA reads as TGCGCCAGCAGTTCAGGGGGCCGTCCTCTCTATGGCTACACCTTC.

This chain joins TRBV5-4 and TRBJ2-3, with TRBD2 matching over 13 bases. V trimming: 3 bases; J trimming: 4 bases; junction bases outside the gene matches: 5. This CDR3 is built from 16 residues. CDR1 is SGHNT and CDR2 is YYREEE in the germline V gene (reference sequence). CDR3 in amino acids: CASSSHTSGGADTQYF. In nucleotides, the CDR3 is TGTGCCAGCAGCTCCCATACTAGCGGGGGGGCAGATACGCAGTATTTT.

The V and J genes are TRBV30 and TRBJ1-5, with 7 bases matching TRBD1. This CDR3 is 16 amino acids long. V lost 2 bases, J lost 4 bases, and 11 bases stayed unmatched. The germline V gene encodes CDR1 GTSNPN and CDR2 SVGIG (reference sequence). The CDR3 reads CAWSQPGSGGNQPQHF. The CDR3 coding sequence is TGTGCCTGGAGTCAACCGGGTTCAGGGGGTAATCAGCCCCAGCATTTT.

The rearrangement links TRBV5-4 to TRBJ2-3; TRBD2 matches at 8 bases. CDR1 SGHNT and CDR2 YYREEE come from the germline V gene (reference sequence). CDR3 length: 15 amino acids. V shed 2 bases, J shed 4 bases, and the junction held 6 bases outside the gene matches. The CDR3 reads CASSLLTGGSDTQYF. CDR3 coding DNA: TGTGCCAGCAGCTTACTAACGGGGGGGTCAGATACGCAGTATTTT.

V is TRBV9 and J is TRBJ2-2; possibly TRBD1 for D (5 bases). This CDR3 comprises 16 residues. Germline CDR1 is SGDLS and CDR2 is YYNGEE. The V and J ends lost 1 base and 1 base respectively, with 11 bases between them. CDR3: CASSVLTAENTGELFF. DNA of the CDR3: TGTGCCAGCAGCGTACTGACAGCCGAGAACACCGGGGAGCTGTTTTTT. Variable domain in full (rest from reference TRBV9 and TRBJ2-2): DSGVTQTPKHLITATGQRVTLRCSPRSGDLSVYWYQQSLDQGLQFLIQYYNGEERAKGNILERFSAQQFPDLHSELNLSSLELGDSALYFCASSVLTAENTGELFFGEGSRLTVL.